The present T cell receptor (beta chain) was sequenced within a study of blood T cells in healthy people across ages (dated by TCRdb to the mid-2010s). General notes on the study: In model experiments, template switching captured about one uniquely barcoded TCR beta cDNA molecule for every two T cells. To avoid experimental bias, donors of different ages were spread randomly across the sequencing lanes. To track age-related changes in TCR beta repertoire diversity, the study relied on deep sequencing normalized with unique cDNA molecular identifiers. The donors were split into four age groups: young (average about 16 years), middle-aged (about 40), aged (approximately 60) and long-lived (under 90). Two additional independent replicas of 1 million unique cDNA reads from the same blood draw were analyzed for two donors (one aged 18 to 30 and one aged 80 or older). Points the paper makes about the study in general: Compared with the aged group, more naive CD4+ T cells, fewer expanded clones and increased TCR diversity were shown by the long-lived group, suggesting age selection. There was a strong correlation between observed TCR beta diversity and the percentage of naive T cells measured by flow cytometry. Estimates of total diversity based on one million sequenced T cells were considered lower bounds and underestimates. As age increased, observed TCR beta diversity per million T cells dropped in a roughly linear way, and a significant reduction was already evident by age 40. Because profiling used bulk unsorted PBMCs, naive and antigen-experienced compartments could not be compared conclusively. Because the CMV infection status of the donors was unknown, age-related changes in expanded clonotypes may potentially have been confounded.

The library was prepared using 5' RACE. Instrument used: Illumina HiSeq 2500. A second PCR of about 7 to 12 cycles was run with a J-beta primer mix and a sample-barcoded 5' primer. A template-switch 5' adaptor carrying 12 random nucleotides introduced a unique molecular identifier onto each TCR beta cDNA molecule. At least 2.5 million CDR3-containing paired-end reads were obtained from each sample. The Mint cDNA synthesis kit, primed by a TRBC-specific oligonucleotide, was used to synthesize first-strand cDNA from all RNA. Following uracil-DNA glycosylase treatment, a first 18-cycle PCR with universal primers M1SS and BC2_uni_R was performed on all cDNA. The published analysis was carried out like this. For normalization, 1 million high-quality reads, each with a distinct molecular identifier, were randomly selected from each sample. Reads sharing molecular identifiers were discarded rather than binned into consensus sequences. MiTCR, run with a Q25 quality threshold and the strictest error-elimination algorithm, handled CDR3 identification, clonotype clustering and error correction. Lower-bound total TCR beta diversity was estimated with a nonparametric unseen species model using Euler transformation. TCRdb reanalyzed the raw reads on its own, using fastp at Q25 for trimming and MiXCR for clone calling, and kept in-frame beta chains. Records with the same CDR3 protein are collapsed into one entry carrying the most frequent genes and DNA. TCRdb, not the original authors, processed these V and J calls. The sample yields 980,000 or so distinct CDR3 sequences; under 50% were counted once. Of the sample, roughly 13% is held by the ten largest clones.

The junction shows trimming of 0 bases on V and 13 bases on J, plus 21 bases between the germline ends. From the cysteine up to the phenylalanine, the CDR3 has a length of 15 residues. CDR3 DNA is the only sequence kept; it has 45 bases, read in frame from the first base. Per the germline V gene, LGHNA is the CDR1 and YSLEER is the CDR2. To note about this clonotype: It lacks a known antigen. Base qualities were left out, and no much larger clone turns up one base away.

The donors were roughly 39 Caucasian individuals from Russia, aged 6 to 90 years, who were systemically healthy. Roughly 9 milliliters of peripheral blood were drawn from each donor into EDTA-treated Vacutainer tubes. PBMCs were isolated by Ficoll-Paque density-gradient centrifugation, with at least 7 million obtained per sample. Total RNA was extracted from PBMCs with Trizol reagent, with at least 5.5 micrograms obtained per sample. For every donor, flow cytometry on a PBMC aliquot measured the percentage of naive CD45RAhigh/CD27high T cells. This clonotype was sampled from a man aged 25-45 years in good health. The sequence links TRBV4-3 to TRBJ2-5; TRBD1 could be the D gene, as 6 bases match. Sequencing was performed on blood. The nucleotide sequence reads as follows: TGCGCCAGCAGCCAAGATCAAAGCACAGGGAGCAGCCTGTACTTC. Protein translation: CASSQDQSTGSSLYF.